The clone carrying this T cell receptor beta chain was recorded only once. The antigen is unknown. Samples came from axillary lymph nodes draining the breast cancer. This sample was included in a study of breast tumors, draining lymph nodes, adjacent tissues. Study-wide results and caveats: Compared with basal-like, luminal-like tumors shared significantly more repertoire with nontumor tissue. The data were judged consistent with most tumor T cells coming from lymph node and expanding in tumor.

From germline, CDR1 is SQVTM and CDR2 ANQGSEA. This CDR3 has 14 residues. The J segment lost 2 bases and the V segment lost 8 bases, leaving 6 bases of the junction unmatched. TCRdb reprocessed the multiplex PCR reads with MiXCR, giving one entry per CDR3 protein. The sample carries under 350,000 distinct CDR3 sequences, 30% recorded once. V and J are TRBV29-1 and TRBJ2-3; 11 bases match TRBD2. The sequence was collected from a female donor with breast cancer. Some clones in this sample may be carry-over from other donors' samples. Source material: axillary lymph node tissue. The CDR3 nucleotides are TGCAGCCCCCGACTAGCGGGGAACACAGATACGCAGTATTTT. Its protein is CSPRLAGNTDTQYF.